These 23 T cell receptor beta chains came from one sample sequenced in a study of cytomegalovirus exposure and HLA in healthy donors (TCRdb year 2017). Library method: the immunoSEQ multiplex PCR assay. TCRdb mirrors the immuneACCESS table, restricted to in-frame sequences. Some clones are absent from its copies; in checked studies, under half trace to an unresolved V gene, and the reason for the others is unknown. The sample records 150,000 to 200,000 clones, approximately 81% of which are singletons. The ten largest clones capture roughly 10% of the sample. The specimen sequenced was PBMCs. The source is a man aged 30 to 39 in good health and CMV-seropositive.

The chain has TRBV2 and TRBJ2-7, with 8 nucleotides matching TRBD1. CDR1 is SNHLY and CDR2 is FYNNEI in the germline V gene. The CDR3 sequence is 13 residues long. V trimming: 7 bases; J trimming: 4 bases; junction bases outside the gene matches: 6. The CDR3 region has the DNA TGTGCCAGCACATCAGGGGGCTTTTACGAGCAGTACTTC. This translates into CASTSGGFYEQYF.

This clone was seen once. The chain recombines TRBV7-6 with TRBJ2-7; possibly TRBD2 for D (6 bases). The CDR3 has 16 residues. The germline V gene encodes CDR1 SGHVS and CDR2 FNYEAQ. V was cut by 3 bases and J by 1 base, with 16 bases left in between. The CDR3, as DNA: TGTGCCAGCAGCTTGGTATACTCCAGCGGGTCCTACGAGCAGTACTTC. Encoded protein: CASSLVYSSGSYEQYF.

The V and J genes are TRBV5-1 and TRBJ2-1, with TRBD1 matching over 9 bases. CDR3 length: 16 amino acids. The V and J ends lost 0 bases and 6 bases, in that order; junction bases with no gene match: 7. Germline assignment: CDR1 SGHRS and CDR2 YFSETQ. The CDR3 sequence is CASSLGVGTGFNEQFF. CDR3 nucleotides: TGCGCCAGCAGCTTGGGTGTTGGGACAGGGTTCAATGAGCAGTTCTTC.

The CDR3 sequence is CASTTLGWIGQFF. CDR3 DNA: TGTGCCAGCACTACCCTGGGCTGGATAGGGCAGTTCTTC. The chain is built from TRBV6-1 and TRBJ2-1; D is unclear. Germline assignment: CDR1 MNHNS and CDR2 SASEGT. The CDR3 contains 13 residues. V dropped 7 bases and J dropped 12 bases, with 19 bases sitting between them.

The chain combines TRBV6-5 with TRBJ1-5; 8 bases align to TRBD1. V was clipped by 6 bases and J by 2 bases; unmatched bases: 6. Germline assignment: CDR1 MNHEY and CDR2 SVGAGI. CDR3 length: 15 amino acids. The CDR3 DNA reads TGTGCCAGCAGCCCGGACAGGGCGGGCAATCAGCCCCAGCATTTT. Its protein product is CASSPDRAGNQPQHF.

The rearrangement joins TRBV20-1 to TRBJ1-1; no clear D gene. V lost 6 bases and J 11 bases, leaving 16 bases between the germline ends. In germline, CDR1 is DFQATT, CDR2 SNEGSKA (reference sequence). The CDR3 extends over 11 amino acids. CDR3 loop: CSAHEGLGAFF. Here the CDR3 DNA reads TGCAGTGCCCACGAGGGCCTGGGGGCTTTCTTT.

This chain uses TRBV6-5 with TRBJ1-1; 7 bases fit TRBD1. Germline-derived CDR1 and CDR2 are MNHEY and SVGAGI. With V trimmed by 5 bases and J by 5 bases, 11 bases remained unmatched. This CDR3 region has 15 residues. CDR3 residues: CASSTAVAGGTEAFF. DNA for the CDR3: TGTGCCAGCAGTACAGCGGTTGCAGGGGGGACTGAAGCTTTCTTT.

The chain is built from TRBV4-1 and TRBJ2-1, with D possibly TRBD2 on 6 matching bases. Germline CDR1 and CDR2: MGHRA and YSYEKL. Trimming stripped 5 bases from V and 1 base from J, with 12 bases between. There are 15 residues in the CDR3. CDR3 protein: CASSILALSYNEQFF. The CDR3, as DNA: TGCGCCAGCAGCATCCTAGCGTTATCCTACAATGAGCAGTTCTTC.

The V call is TRBV7-9, the J call TRBJ2-7, with 7 nucleotides matching TRBD1. Unmatched junction bases numbered 6, after V lost 5 bases and J lost 2 bases. Germline CDR1 is SEHNR and CDR2 is FQNEAQ (reference sequence). The CDR3 has 14 amino acids. CDR3 amino acids: CASSTPGQPYEQYF. CDR3 DNA sequence: TGTGCCAGCAGCACTCCGGGACAGCCCTACGAGCAGTACTTC.

The chain couples TRBV15 to TRBJ2-3; D unresolved. This CDR3 region has 15 residues. V shed 0 bases and J shed 0 bases, with 7 bases lying between them. The germline CDR1 and CDR2 sequences are LNHNV and YYDKDF (reference sequence). CDR3 residues: CATSRDPTSTDTQYF. Written as DNA, the CDR3 is TGTGCCACCAGCAGAGATCCTACGAGCACAGATACGCAGTATTTT. Using reference TRBV15 and TRBJ2-3 for the parts outside the CDR3, the full variable domain is DAMVIQNPRYQVTQFGKPVTLSCSQTLNHNVMYWYQQKSSQAPKLLFHYYDKDFNNEADTPDNFQSRRPNTSFCFLDIRSPGLGDTAMYLCATSRDPTSTDTQYFGPGTRLTVL.

The chain has TRBV10-3 and TRBJ1-5, with D hard to call. This CDR3 has 13 amino acids. Germline V gene sequence: CDR1 ENHRY, CDR2 SYGVKD. Trimming removed 6 bases at V and 0 bases at J, with 6 bases between. This CDR3 is CAIRHNSNQPQHF. The CDR3 DNA sequence: TGTGCCATCAGGCACAATAGCAATCAGCCCCAGCATTTT.

CDR3 region: CASSDAGGKYQETQYF. As DNA, the CDR3 is TGTGCCAGCAGTGACGCGGGGGGGAAGTACCAAGAGACCCAGTACTTC. The chain employs TRBV25-1 and TRBJ2-5; 9 bases match TRBD2. The V segment lost 3 bases and the J segment 0 bases; nucleotides outside the gene matches: 5. Germline CDR1 is MGHDK and CDR2 is SYGVNS. This CDR3 has 16 residues. Full variable domain (rest looked up from reference TRBV25-1 and TRBJ2-5): EADIYQTPRYLVIGTGKKITLECSQTMGHDKMYWYQQDPGMELHLIHYSYGVNSTEKGDLSSESTVSRIRTEHFPLTLESARPSHTSQYLCASSDAGGKYQETQYFGPGTRLLVL.

The genes are TRBV7-3 and TRBJ1-1; 10 nucleotides line up with TRBD1. The J segment lost 12 bases and the V segment lost 2 bases, leaving 6 bases of the junction unmatched. Germline values: CDR1 SGHTA, CDR2 FQGTGA. The CDR3 runs to 13 residues. DNA of the CDR3: TGTGCCAGCAGCTTACTGGGACAGGGGACGACTTTCTTT. Translation gives CASSLLGQGTTFF.

This rearrangement joins TRBV10-3 to TRBJ2-5; 9 bases agree with TRBD2. Per germline, CDR1 ENHRY and CDR2 SYGVKD. The CDR3 has 16 residues. Germline trimming cut 2 bases from V and 5 bases from J; bases unmatched to any gene: 9. CDR3 sequence: CAISEGREGRRETQYF. CDR3 in DNA: TGTGCCATCAGTGAGGGGCGGGAGGGCCGGAGGGAGACCCAGTACTTC.

The chain couples TRBV2 to TRBJ2-1; D unresolved. CDR1 is SNHLY and CDR2 is FYNNEI in the germline V gene. V was pared by 3 bases and J by 7 bases, with 16 bases between. The CDR3 has 15 residues. The CDR3 coding sequence is TGTGCCAGCAGTGAGCTAGAGATTTTTGGGAATGAGCAGTTCTTC. Translating it yields CASSELEIFGNEQFF. Combining the CDR3 with reference TRBV2 and TRBJ2-1 gives the whole variable domain EPEVTQTPSHQVTQMGQEVILRCVPISNHLYFYWYRQILGQKVEFLVSFYNNEISEKSEIFDDQFSVERPDGSNFTLKIRSTKLEDSAMYFCASSELEIFGNEQFFGPGTRLTVL.

This chain joins TRBV5-4 and TRBJ2-7; 9 bases are shared with TRBD1. The trim removed 0 bases at V and 6 bases at J, leaving 1 base unmatched. The germline V gene encodes CDR1 SGHNT and CDR2 YYREEE (reference sequence). The CDR3 length is 13 residues. The CDR3 loop is CASSLGDRVEQYF. CDR3 coding DNA: TGTGCCAGCAGCTTGGGGGACAGGGTCGAGCAGTACTTC.

J is TRBJ2-1 and V is TRBV2; 7 positions match TRBD2. The CDR3 totals 16 residues. J gave up 9 bases and V 0 bases, and 11 bases lay outside the gene matches. The germline CDR1 and CDR2 sequences are SNHLY and FYNNEI. The CDR3: CASSEAGGDQLFEQFF. The CDR3 nucleotides are TGTGCCAGCAGTGAAGCTGGGGGGGACCAGCTTTTTGAGCAGTTCTTC.

This chain links TRBV11-3 with TRBJ2-2; the D gene is possibly TRBD2 (5 bases). This CDR3 has 13 amino acids. Germline lookup yields CDR1 SGHNT and CDR2 YENEEA. V was shortened by 5 bases and J by 7 bases, with 11 bases between the two germline ends. Here the CDR3 reads CASSPTRDGELFF. The CDR3 DNA reads as TGTGCCAGCAGCCCTACTAGGGACGGGGAGCTGTTTTTT.

The chain joins TRBV13 to TRBJ2-7; the D is unclear. V lost 4 bases and J 2 bases, leaving 18 bases between the germline ends. CDR3 length: 16 residues. Germline V gene lookup returns CDR1 PRHDT and CDR2 FYEKMQ (reference sequence). The CDR3 loop reads CASSSGGTSGAYEQYF. The CDR3 region has the DNA TGTGCCAGCAGCTCGGGTGGCACAAGTGGCGCCTACGAGCAGTACTTC. Complete variable domain (other parts from reference TRBV13 and TRBJ2-7): AAGVIQSPRHLIKEKRETATLKCYPIPRHDTVYWYQQGPGQDPQFLISFYEKMQSDKGSIPDRFSAQQFSDYHSELNMSSLELGDSALYFCASSSGGTSGAYEQYFGPGTRLTVT.

V usage is TRBV13 and J usage is TRBJ2-3, with TRBD2 matching 12 bases. This CDR3 is 15 amino acids long. Germline-derived CDR1 and CDR2 are PRHDT and FYEKMQ (reference sequence). Trimming cost V 10 bases and J 5 bases; bases outside gene matches: 10. The CDR3, as DNA: TGTGCCACCGAGCGAGCTAGCGGGAGGGGAGATACGCAGTATTTT. This translates into CATERASGRGDTQYF.

The CDR3 region has the DNA TGTGCCAGCAGCGTAGGGGGACAGGGGGCTAACTATGGCTACACCTTC. It encodes CASSVGGQGANYGYTF. This chain links TRBV9 with TRBJ1-2; 11 bases line up with TRBD1. The CDR3 covers 16 residues. The junction had 1 base not matched to a gene; V was cut back by 0 bases and J by 0 bases. Germline values: CDR1 SGDLS, CDR2 YYNGEE.

The V call is TRBV6-5, the J call TRBJ1-1, with TRBD1 matching 7 bases. Germline V gene sequence: CDR1 MNHEY, CDR2 SVGAGI. The CDR3 is 14 amino acids. Trimming removed 4 bases from V and 5 bases from J; junction bases left unmatched: 7. The CDR3 loop is CASSSDRVGTEAFF. The CDR3 DNA sequence: TGTGCCAGCAGTTCCGACAGGGTAGGGACTGAAGCTTTCTTT.

The chain recombines TRBV6-5 with TRBJ1-2; TRBD1 matches 9 bases. There are 13 residues in the CDR3. J gave up 4 bases and V 6 bases, and 3 bases lay outside the gene matches. The germline V gene has CDR1 MNHEY and CDR2 SVGAGI. The CDR3 spells CASSQGQGYGYTF. CDR3 DNA sequence: TGTGCCAGCAGCCAGGGACAGGGCTATGGCTACACCTTC.